A selection of T cell receptor beta chains follows, all from one sample in a study of T cell responses to AZD1222 COVID-19 vaccine. Only in-frame clones appear in the TCRdb table, and some are missing; sequencing was by immunoSEQ multiplex PCR. The sample carries almost 70,000 clones, roughly 83% recorded once. Sequenced here: peripheral blood, sampled 28 days after the second AZD1222 dose. These receptors all come from an adult who received the AZD1222 COVID-19 vaccine. Both conserved end residues are part of each CDR3. The D gene is left open where the match is weak. Part of the rows lack a size; the others show once, few, many or a class for expanded clones.

v_call: TRBV6-4; clone_size: -; d_call: TRBD1; j_call: TRBJ2-5; cdr3_aa: CASSPGQGSETQYF; cdr3_nt: TGTGCCAGCAGTCCGGGACAGGGGTCAGAGACCCAGTACTTC
v_call: TRBV19; clone_size: -; d_call: -; j_call: TRBJ2-7; cdr3_aa: CASSWTNNEQYF; cdr3_nt: TGTGCCAGTAGCTGGACTAATAACGAGCAGTACTTC
v_call: TRBV2; clone_size: -; d_call: -; j_call: TRBJ2-7; cdr3_aa: CASGGAARIQYF; cdr3_nt: TGTGCCAGCGGGGGGGCTGCAAGGATCCAGTACTTC
v_call: TRBV4-1; clone_size: -; d_call: -; j_call: TRBJ2-7; cdr3_aa: CASSPTGLSLSYEQYF; cdr3_nt: TGCGCCAGCAGCCCAACCGGACTATCCCTATCCTACGAGCAGTACTTC
v_call: TRBV25-1; clone_size: -; d_call: -; j_call: TRBJ2-7; cdr3_aa: CASSEFKGGEQYF; cdr3_nt: TGTGCCAGCAGTGAATTTAAGGGAGGTGAGCAGTACTTC
v_call: TRBV2; clone_size: -; d_call: TRBD2; j_call: TRBJ2-2; cdr3_aa: CATGEGENTGELFF; cdr3_nt: TGTGCCACCGGGGAGGGAGAGAACACCGGGGAGCTGTTTTTT
v_call: TRBV10-2; clone_size: -; d_call: TRBD1; j_call: TRBJ1-2; cdr3_aa: CASSSGTGALNYGYTF; cdr3_nt: TGCGCCAGCAGCTCCGGGACAGGGGCCCTTAACTATGGCTACACCTTC
v_call: TRBV3-1/TRBV3-2; clone_size: -; d_call: -; j_call: TRBJ2-2; cdr3_aa: CASSPPHSTLRELFF; cdr3_nt: TGTGCCAGCAGCCCTCCTCACTCGACTCTCCGGGAGCTGTTTTTT
v_call: TRBV11-2; clone_size: once; d_call: -; j_call: TRBJ2-1; cdr3_aa: CASSLVSGTSFF; cdr3_nt: TGTGCCAGCAGCTTAGTTTCGGGGACTTCGTTCTTC
v_call: TRBV12-5; clone_size: -; d_call: TRBD2; j_call: TRBJ2-5; cdr3_aa: CASGLLLSGKYQETQYF; cdr3_nt: TGTGCTAGTGGTTTGCTCCTAAGCGGGAAGTACCAAGAGACCCAGTACTTC
v_call: TRBV19; clone_size: -; d_call: TRBD2; j_call: TRBJ2-3; cdr3_aa: CASGLAGADTQYF; cdr3_nt: TGTGCCAGCGGACTAGCGGGAGCAGATACGCAGTATTTT
v_call: TRBV25-1; clone_size: once; d_call: -; j_call: TRBJ1-2; cdr3_aa: CASSRNLGYTF; cdr3_nt: TGTGCCAGCAGCCGGAATCTCGGCTACACCTTC
v_call: TRBV2; clone_size: -; d_call: TRBD2; j_call: TRBJ2-7; cdr3_aa: CASSDRVRGSYEQYF; cdr3_nt: TGTGCCAGCAGTGACAGGGTGCGGGGGTCCTACGAGCAGTACTTC
v_call: TRBV29-1; clone_size: -; d_call: -; j_call: TRBJ2-1; cdr3_aa: CSVWGAHEQFF; cdr3_nt: TGCAGCGTTTGGGGGGCTCATGAGCAGTTCTTC
v_call: TRBV9; clone_size: -; d_call: -; j_call: TRBJ2-3; cdr3_aa: CASSVTGALPDTQYF; cdr3_nt: TGTGCCAGCAGCGTTACGGGGGCCCTTCCAGATACGCAGTATTTT
v_call: TRBV12-3/TRBV12-4; clone_size: -; d_call: TRBD1; j_call: TRBJ1-1; cdr3_aa: CASSSQQGAEAFF; cdr3_nt: TGTGCCAGCAGTTCTCAACAGGGGGCTGAAGCTTTCTTT
v_call: TRBV4-1; clone_size: -; d_call: TRBD1; j_call: TRBJ1-2; cdr3_aa: CASSQAGQGIVSGGYTF; cdr3_nt: TGCGCCAGCAGCCAAGCGGGACAGGGAATAGTTAGTGGAGGCTACACCTTC
v_call: TRBV5-1; clone_size: -; d_call: TRBD1; j_call: TRBJ2-7; cdr3_aa: CASSPLTGAYEQYF; cdr3_nt: TGCGCCAGCAGCCCATTGACAGGGGCCTACGAGCAGTACTTC
v_call: TRBV28; clone_size: -; d_call: TRBD1; j_call: TRBJ1-5; cdr3_aa: CASRDRDNQPQHF; cdr3_nt: TGTGCCAGCCGGGACAGGGATAATCAGCCCCAGCATTTT
v_call: TRBV7-9; clone_size: -; d_call: TRBD2; j_call: TRBJ2-5; cdr3_aa: CASSAGLNSGSEETQYF; cdr3_nt: TGTGCCAGCAGCGCAGGCCTTAACAGCGGGAGTGAAGAGACCCAGTACTTC
v_call: TRBV28; clone_size: -; d_call: -; j_call: TRBJ1-3; cdr3_aa: CASSGIANLDRLYF; cdr3_nt: TGTGCCAGCAGTGGGATAGCGAATCTAGACCGATTATATTTT
v_call: TRBV12-3/TRBV12-4; clone_size: -; d_call: TRBD1; j_call: TRBJ2-7; cdr3_aa: CASSPTGVYEQYF; cdr3_nt: TGTGCCAGCAGCCCTACAGGGGTCTACGAGCAGTACTTC
v_call: TRBV27; clone_size: -; d_call: TRBD2; j_call: TRBJ2-3; cdr3_aa: CASSPSGGAWTDTQYF; cdr3_nt: TGTGCCAGCAGTCCTTCGGGGGGGGCCTGGACAGATACGCAGTATTTT
v_call: TRBV11-3; clone_size: -; d_call: -; j_call: TRBJ1-2; cdr3_aa: CASSLSGGASVGYTF; cdr3_nt: TGTGCCAGCAGCTTATCGGGCGGAGCCTCCGTTGGCTACACCTTC
v_call: TRBV11-2; clone_size: -; d_call: TRBD1; j_call: TRBJ2-5; cdr3_aa: CASSLEGGYQETQYF; cdr3_nt: TGTGCCAGCAGCTTAGAAGGGGGCTACCAAGAGACCCAGTACTTC
v_call: TRBV3-1/TRBV3-2; clone_size: -; d_call: -; j_call: TRBJ1-3; cdr3_aa: CASSQYRDGNTIYF; cdr3_nt: TGTGCCAGCAGCCAATACAGGGATGGAAACACCATATATTTT
v_call: TRBV30; clone_size: few; d_call: TRBD2; j_call: TRBJ2-1; cdr3_aa: CAWSLAGPYYNEQFF; cdr3_nt: TGTGCCTGGAGTCTAGCGGGACCCTATTACAATGAGCAGTTCTTC
v_call: TRBV11-2; clone_size: -; d_call: -; j_call: TRBJ1-5; cdr3_aa: CASGYGPNQPQHF; cdr3_nt: TGTGCCAGTGGGTATGGACCTAATCAGCCCCAGCATTTT
v_call: TRBV30; clone_size: -; d_call: -; j_call: TRBJ2-1; cdr3_aa: CAWSVLAYEQFF; cdr3_nt: TGTGCCTGGAGTGTACTCGCGTATGAGCAGTTCTTC
v_call: TRBV5-4; clone_size: -; d_call: -; j_call: TRBJ2-1; cdr3_aa: CASSVSTLLSYNEQFF; cdr3_nt: TGTGCCAGCAGCGTATCGACTCTTCTTTCCTACAATGAGCAGTTCTTC
v_call: TRBV6-6; clone_size: few; d_call: -; j_call: TRBJ1-5; cdr3_aa: CASSGPEESNQPQHF; cdr3_nt: TGTGCCAGCAGTGGACCCGAGGAGAGCAATCAGCCCCAGCATTTT
v_call: TRBV7-8; clone_size: -; d_call: TRBD2; j_call: TRBJ2-7; cdr3_aa: CASSPPRGDEQYF; cdr3_nt: TGTGCCAGCAGCCCGCCACGGGGGGACGAGCAGTACTTC
v_call: TRBV28; clone_size: -; d_call: TRBD1; j_call: TRBJ2-1; cdr3_aa: CASSPQDRDAEQFF; cdr3_nt: TGTGCCAGCAGTCCTCAGGACAGGGATGCTGAGCAGTTCTTC
v_call: TRBV25-1; clone_size: -; d_call: -; j_call: TRBJ2-1; cdr3_aa: CASSDPHREGNNEQFF; cdr3_nt: TGTGCCAGCAGTGACCCTCACAGGGAGGGAAACAATGAGCAGTTCTTC
v_call: TRBV3-1/TRBV3-2; clone_size: few; d_call: -; j_call: TRBJ2-3; cdr3_aa: CASSQKGTDTQYF; cdr3_nt: TGTGCCAGCAGCCAAAAGGGCACAGATACGCAGTATTTT
v_call: TRBV9; clone_size: -; d_call: -; j_call: TRBJ2-7; cdr3_aa: CASSLSWGYEQYF; cdr3_nt: TGTGCCAGCAGCCTTTCATGGGGTTACGAGCAGTACTTC
v_call: TRBV6-6; clone_size: -; d_call: -; j_call: TRBJ2-3; cdr3_aa: CATGRVIADTQYF; cdr3_nt: TGTGCCACCGGTCGGGTGATCGCAGATACGCAGTATTTT
v_call: TRBV3-1/TRBV3-2; clone_size: -; d_call: -; j_call: TRBJ2-7; cdr3_aa: CASSQDRRYEQYF; cdr3_nt: TGTGCCAGCAGCCAAGATAGGCGGTACGAGCAGTACTTC
v_call: TRBV10-3; clone_size: -; d_call: -; j_call: TRBJ2-4; cdr3_aa: CAISDWGNFAGSAKNIQYF; cdr3_nt: TGTGCCATCAGTGATTGGGGAAATTTCGCTGGTAGCGCCAAAAACATTCAGTACTTC
v_call: TRBV6-5; clone_size: -; d_call: -; j_call: TRBJ2-1; cdr3_aa: CASRGQSSYNEQFF; cdr3_nt: TGTGCCAGCCGGGGGCAGAGCTCCTACAATGAGCAGTTCTTC
v_call: TRBV5-1; clone_size: -; d_call: TRBD2; j_call: TRBJ2-3; cdr3_aa: CASSLLAGGSTDTQYF; cdr3_nt: TGCGCCAGCAGCTTGTTAGCGGGGGGGTCAACAGATACGCAGTATTTT
v_call: TRBV10-3; clone_size: -; d_call: TRBD1; j_call: TRBJ2-7; cdr3_aa: CATTGDYEQYF; cdr3_nt: TGTGCCACCACAGGGGACTACGAGCAGTACTTC
v_call: TRBV3-1/TRBV3-2; clone_size: -; d_call: TRBD1; j_call: TRBJ1-4; cdr3_aa: CASSQSTGGPEKLFF; cdr3_nt: TGTGCCAGCAGCCAATCTACAGGGGGCCCTGAAAAACTGTTTTTT
v_call: TRBV12-3/TRBV12-4; clone_size: -; d_call: -; j_call: TRBJ1-1; cdr3_aa: CASSRRVNTEAFF; cdr3_nt: TGTGCCAGCAGTCGCAGGGTTAACACTGAAGCTTTCTTT
v_call: TRBV7-8; clone_size: once; d_call: TRBD1; j_call: TRBJ2-4; cdr3_aa: CASSITYRGDIQYF; cdr3_nt: TGTGCCAGCAGCATTACCTACAGGGGAGACATTCAGTACTTC
v_call: TRBV9; clone_size: -; d_call: -; j_call: TRBJ2-7; cdr3_aa: CASSPLRNSYEQYF; cdr3_nt: TGTGCCAGCAGCCCGCTCAGGAATTCCTACGAGCAGTACTTC
v_call: TRBV7-8; clone_size: -; d_call: -; j_call: TRBJ2-1; cdr3_aa: CASSFSPNEQFF; cdr3_nt: TGTGCCAGCAGCTTTTCGCCGAATGAGCAGTTCTTC
v_call: TRBV11-2; clone_size: -; d_call: -; j_call: TRBJ2-7; cdr3_aa: CASSNLRGRGQYF; cdr3_nt: TGTGCCAGCAGCAATTTACGCGGGCGGGGGCAGTACTTC
v_call: TRBV6-1; clone_size: -; d_call: -; j_call: TRBJ1-5; cdr3_aa: CASSEHVNSNQPQHF; cdr3_nt: TGTGCCAGCAGTGAACACGTCAATAGCAATCAGCCCCAGCATTTT
v_call: TRBV18; clone_size: -; d_call: -; j_call: TRBJ2-3; cdr3_aa: CASSRLTRSDTQYF; cdr3_nt: TGTGCCAGCTCACGATTGACTAGATCTGATACGCAGTATTTT
v_call: TRBV19; clone_size: -; d_call: TRBD2; j_call: TRBJ2-1; cdr3_aa: CASSILGTSGAGNEQFF; cdr3_nt: TGTGCCAGTAGTATCCTAGGGACTAGCGGGGCCGGGAATGAGCAGTTCTTC
v_call: TRBV11-2; clone_size: -; d_call: -; j_call: TRBJ1-4; cdr3_aa: CASSPLSGKGEKLFF; cdr3_nt: TGTGCCAGCAGCCCCCTCAGTGGTAAGGGGGAAAAACTGTTTTTT
v_call: TRBV9; clone_size: -; d_call: TRBD2; j_call: TRBJ2-5; cdr3_aa: CASSVASGGAWWETQYF; cdr3_nt: TGTGCCAGCAGCGTAGCTAGCGGGGGGGCCTGGTGGGAGACCCAGTACTTC
v_call: TRBV5-1; clone_size: -; d_call: -; j_call: TRBJ2-7; cdr3_aa: CASSLTVGGQSHEQYF; cdr3_nt: TGCGCCAGCAGCTTGACTGTGGGGGGTCAGTCCCACGAGCAGTACTTC
v_call: TRBV29-1; clone_size: -; d_call: TRBD1; j_call: TRBJ1-5; cdr3_aa: CSVVTGDNQPQHF; cdr3_nt: TGCAGCGTTGTAACAGGGGACAATCAGCCCCAGCATTTT
v_call: TRBV11-3; clone_size: -; d_call: -; j_call: TRBJ2-3; cdr3_aa: CASSFLSSGKDTQYF; cdr3_nt: TGTGCCAGCAGCTTTTTATCTTCCGGGAAAGATACGCAGTATTTT
v_call: TRBV27; clone_size: -; d_call: -; j_call: TRBJ1-6; cdr3_aa: CASRPDSYNSPLHF; cdr3_nt: TGTGCCAGCAGGCCCGACTCCTATAATTCACCCCTCCACTTT
v_call: TRBV27; clone_size: -; d_call: -; j_call: TRBJ2-1; cdr3_aa: CASSPTRYNEQFF; cdr3_nt: TGTGCCAGCAGTCCGACAAGATACAATGAGCAGTTCTTC
v_call: TRBV7-9; clone_size: few; d_call: -; j_call: TRBJ1-1; cdr3_aa: CASSPAGSNTEAFF; cdr3_nt: TGTGCCAGCAGCCCAGCTGGGTCGAACACTGAAGCTTTCTTT